This T cell receptor (beta chain) appears in the sequencing data of a study of Ad26.COV2.S vaccination and SARS-CoV-2 variants. Study-wide background: Intramuscular Ad26.COV2.S at 5x10^10 or 1x10^11 viral particles. Points from the study as a whole: Among vaccine recipients, spike-specific TCR breadth exceeded that of placebo recipients. Reported findings describe substantial breadth in spike-specific CD8+ and CD4+ T cell responses following vaccination.

Comment on this clone: The target antigen is unknown.

The sample's treatment: some 20 received Ad26.COV2.S at low or high dose, single or two shots; about 5 received placebo; per-sample allocation not given. Material that was analyzed had been drawn on day 63 after the first vaccine or placebo injection. Libraries were prepared by immunoSEQ multiplex PCR; TCRdb keeps only in-frame clonotypes and omits some of them. The repertoire holds more than 300,000 clones, with 88% as singletons. The receptor's source is a person between 18 and 65 years old who received the Ad26.COV2.S COVID-19 vaccine or a placebo. The specimen comprised peripheral blood, sampled in a trial of Ad26.COV2.S vaccine versus placebo.

The CDR3 sequence: CASSPDRGYEKLFF. The CDR3 bases are TGTGCCAGCAGCCCGGACAGGGGCTATGAAAAACTGTTTTTT. The chain is built from TRBV7-2 and TRBJ1-4; 9 nucleotides match TRBD1. CDR1 and CDR2 (germline): SGHTA, FQGNSA. The CDR3 has 14 amino acids. V dropped 5 bases and J dropped 6; count of bases not matched to a gene: 4.